This record concerns one T cell receptor beta chain sequence. Its antigen remains unidentified. Per germline, CDR1 DFQATT and CDR2 SNEGSKA (reference sequence). Trimming took 6 bases from V and 5 from J, leaving 15 bases between them. The CDR3 is 13 residues long. This record comes from a study of blood T cells in healthy people across ages. Background on the study: Researchers report that template switching captured about one barcoded beta molecule per two T cells. General study points: Researchers report that TCR beta diversity correlated strongly with naive T cell percentage. Calculation of diversity from one million T cells yielded estimates considered to be underestimates.

Total RNA amounts of at least 6 micrograms were extracted per sample. A second PCR of about 6 to 12 cycles used a sample-barcoded 5' primer and a J-beta primer mix. One entry per CDR3 protein results from TCRdb running MiXCR on the 5' RACE reads. Of approximately 690,000 distinct CDR3 sequences listed, 58% are singletons. Sequenced: blood. The chain is built from TRBV20-1 and TRBJ2-3; D not resolved. The source of this sequence is a man between 60 and 70 years old in good health. CDR3 DNA: TGCAGTGCCCGTCGAGAGATCGTAGATACGCAGTATTTT. Protein sequence: CSARREIVDTQYF.